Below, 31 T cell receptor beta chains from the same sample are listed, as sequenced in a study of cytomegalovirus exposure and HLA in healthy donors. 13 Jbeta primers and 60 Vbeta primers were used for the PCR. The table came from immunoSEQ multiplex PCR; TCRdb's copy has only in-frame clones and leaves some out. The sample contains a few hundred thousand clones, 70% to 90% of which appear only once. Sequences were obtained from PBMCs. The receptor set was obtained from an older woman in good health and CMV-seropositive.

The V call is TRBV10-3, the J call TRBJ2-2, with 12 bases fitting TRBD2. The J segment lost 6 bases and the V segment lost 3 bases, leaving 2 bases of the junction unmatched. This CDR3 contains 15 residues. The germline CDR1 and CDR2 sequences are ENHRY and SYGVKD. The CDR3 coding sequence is TGTGCCATCAGTGATGGACTAGCGGGACCCGGGGAGCTGTTTTTT. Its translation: CAISDGLAGPGELFF.

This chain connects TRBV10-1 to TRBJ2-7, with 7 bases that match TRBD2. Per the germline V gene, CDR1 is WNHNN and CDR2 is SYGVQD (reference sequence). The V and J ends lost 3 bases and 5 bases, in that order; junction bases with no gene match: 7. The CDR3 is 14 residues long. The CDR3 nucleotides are TGCGCCAGCAGTGAAACAGCGGGGTCTGACGAGCAGTACTTC. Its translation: CASSETAGSDEQYF.

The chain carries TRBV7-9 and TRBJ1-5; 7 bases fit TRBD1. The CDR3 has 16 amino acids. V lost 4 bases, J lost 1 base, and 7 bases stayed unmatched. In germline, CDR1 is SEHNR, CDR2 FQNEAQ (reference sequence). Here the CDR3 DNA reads TGTGCCAGCAGCTCTTACGACAGGGTGAGCAATCAGCCCCAGCATTTT. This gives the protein CASSSYDRVSNQPQHF. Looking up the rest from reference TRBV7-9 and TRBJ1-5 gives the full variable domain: DTGVSQNPRHKITKRGQNVTFRCDPISEHNRLYWYRQTLGQGPEFLTYFQNEAQLEKSRLLSDRFSAERPKGSFSTLEIQRTEQGDSAMYLCASSSYDRVSNQPQHFGDGTRLSIL.

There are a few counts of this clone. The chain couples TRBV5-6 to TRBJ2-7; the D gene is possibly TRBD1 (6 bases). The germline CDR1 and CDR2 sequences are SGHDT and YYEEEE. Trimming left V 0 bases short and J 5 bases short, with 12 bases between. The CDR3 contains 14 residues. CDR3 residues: CASSLAQGKNEQYF. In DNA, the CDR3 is TGTGCCAGCAGCTTGGCTCAGGGGAAAAACGAGCAGTACTTC.

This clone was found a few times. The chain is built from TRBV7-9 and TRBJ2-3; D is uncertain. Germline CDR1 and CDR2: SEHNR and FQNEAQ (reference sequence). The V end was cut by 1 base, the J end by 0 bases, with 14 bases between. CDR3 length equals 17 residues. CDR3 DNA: TGTGCCAGCAGCTTAGATTGGAGAGCGATAAGCACAGATACGCAGTATTTT. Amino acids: CASSLDWRAISTDTQYF.

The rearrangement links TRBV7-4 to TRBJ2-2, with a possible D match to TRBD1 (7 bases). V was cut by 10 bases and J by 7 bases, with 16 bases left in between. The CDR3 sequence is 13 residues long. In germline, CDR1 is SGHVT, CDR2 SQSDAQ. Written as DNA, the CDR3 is TGTGCCACTAAGACAGGGCGGGGCGGGGAGCTGTTTTTT. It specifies CATKTGRGGELFF.

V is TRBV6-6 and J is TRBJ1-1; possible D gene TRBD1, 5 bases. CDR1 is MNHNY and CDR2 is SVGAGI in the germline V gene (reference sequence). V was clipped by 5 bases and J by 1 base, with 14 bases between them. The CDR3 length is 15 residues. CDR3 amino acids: CASSLGHIGNTEAFF. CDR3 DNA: TGTGCCAGCAGTCTCGGACATATCGGGAACACTGAAGCTTTCTTT.

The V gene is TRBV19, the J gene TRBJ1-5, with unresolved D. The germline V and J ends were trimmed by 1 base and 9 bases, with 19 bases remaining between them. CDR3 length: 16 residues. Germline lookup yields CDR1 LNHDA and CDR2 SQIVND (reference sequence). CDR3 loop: CASSIVPGYTFRPQHF. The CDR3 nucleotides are TGTGCCAGTAGTATAGTTCCGGGATACACCTTTCGGCCCCAGCATTTT.

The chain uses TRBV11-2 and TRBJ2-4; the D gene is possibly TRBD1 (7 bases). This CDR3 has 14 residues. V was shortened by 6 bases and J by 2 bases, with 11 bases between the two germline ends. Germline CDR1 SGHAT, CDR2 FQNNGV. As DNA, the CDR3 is TGTGCCAGCAGGCAGGGGGGTACCAAAAACATTCAGTACTTC. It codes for CASRQGGTKNIQYF.

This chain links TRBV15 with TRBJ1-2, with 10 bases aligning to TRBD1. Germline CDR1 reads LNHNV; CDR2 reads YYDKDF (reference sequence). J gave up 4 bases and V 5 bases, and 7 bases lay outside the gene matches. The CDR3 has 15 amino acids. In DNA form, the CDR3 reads TGTGCCACCAGCCCCCGGACAGGGGGGTCCTATGGCTACACCTTC. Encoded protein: CATSPRTGGSYGYTF. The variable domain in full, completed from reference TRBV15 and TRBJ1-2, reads DAMVIQNPRYQVTQFGKPVTLSCSQTLNHNVMYWYQQKSSQAPKLLFHYYDKDFNNEADTPDNFQSRRPNTSFCFLDIRSPGLGDTAMYLCATSPRTGGSYGYTFGSGTRLTVV.

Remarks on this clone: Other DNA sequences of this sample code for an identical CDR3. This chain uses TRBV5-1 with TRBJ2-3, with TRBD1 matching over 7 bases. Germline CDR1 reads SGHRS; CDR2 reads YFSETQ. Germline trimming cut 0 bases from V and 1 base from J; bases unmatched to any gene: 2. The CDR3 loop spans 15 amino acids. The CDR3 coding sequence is TGCGCCAGCAGCTTGGGGCAGGGGGGCACAGATACGCAGTATTTT. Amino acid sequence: CASSLGQGGTDTQYF.

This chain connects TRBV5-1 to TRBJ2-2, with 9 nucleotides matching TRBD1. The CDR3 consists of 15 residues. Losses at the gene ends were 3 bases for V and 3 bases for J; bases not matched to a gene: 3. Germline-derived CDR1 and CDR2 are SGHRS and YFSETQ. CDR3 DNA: TGCGCCAGCAGCTGGGGACAGGGATACACCGGGGAGCTGTTTTTT. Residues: CASSWGQGYTGELFF.

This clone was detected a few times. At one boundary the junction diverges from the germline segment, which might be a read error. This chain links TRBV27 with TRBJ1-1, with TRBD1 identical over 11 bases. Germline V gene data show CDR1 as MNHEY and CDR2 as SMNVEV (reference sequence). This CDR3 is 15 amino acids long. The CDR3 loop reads CASSSWTGGFTETFF. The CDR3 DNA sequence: TGTGCCAGCAGTTCATGGACAGGGGGCTTCACTGAAACTTTCTTT.

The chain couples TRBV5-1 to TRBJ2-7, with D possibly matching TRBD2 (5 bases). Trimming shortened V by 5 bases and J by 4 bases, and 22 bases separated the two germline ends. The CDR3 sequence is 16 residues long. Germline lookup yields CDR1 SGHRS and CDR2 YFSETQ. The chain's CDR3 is CASRFQPSPSRYEQYF. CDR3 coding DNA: TGCGCCAGCAGGTTTCAGCCTTCCCCTAGCAGGTACGAGCAGTACTTC. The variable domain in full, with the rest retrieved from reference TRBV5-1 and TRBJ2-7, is KAGVTQTPRYLIKTRGQQVTLSCSPISGHRSVSWYQQTPGQGLQFLFEYFSETQRNKGNFPGRFSGRQFSNSRSEMNVSTLELGDSALYLCASRFQPSPSRYEQYFGPGTRLTVT.

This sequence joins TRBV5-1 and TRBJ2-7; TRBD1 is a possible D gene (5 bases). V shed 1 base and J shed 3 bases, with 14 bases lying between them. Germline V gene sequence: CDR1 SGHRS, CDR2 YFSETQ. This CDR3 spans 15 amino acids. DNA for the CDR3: TGCGCCAGCAGCTTGCAAACAGGACCCCACTACGAGCAGTACTTC. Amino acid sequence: CASSLQTGPHYEQYF.

The CDR3 loop is CSVDGGIGEQYF. The CDR3 DNA reads as TGCAGCGTTGACGGGGGGATAGGGGAGCAGTACTTC. The chain carries TRBV29-1 and TRBJ2-7, with TRBD2 identical over 7 bases. The CDR3 spans 12 residues. With V trimmed by 3 bases and J by 7 bases, 6 bases remained unmatched. The germline CDR1 and CDR2 sequences are SQVTM and ANQGSEA.

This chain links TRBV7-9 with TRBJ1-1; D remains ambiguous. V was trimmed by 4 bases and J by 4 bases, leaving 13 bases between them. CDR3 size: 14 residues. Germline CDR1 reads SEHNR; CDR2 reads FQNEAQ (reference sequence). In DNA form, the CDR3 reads TGTGCCAGCAGCTCCGGTGGCGGGCCCACTGAAGCTTTCTTT. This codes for CASSSGGGPTEAFF.

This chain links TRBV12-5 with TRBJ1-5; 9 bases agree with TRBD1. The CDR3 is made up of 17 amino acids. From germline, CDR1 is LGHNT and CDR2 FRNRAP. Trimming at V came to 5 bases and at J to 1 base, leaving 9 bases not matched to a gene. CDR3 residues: CASGLGQGLGSNQPQHF. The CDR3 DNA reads TGTGCTAGTGGTCTAGGACAGGGGCTGGGGAGCAATCAGCCCCAGCATTTT.

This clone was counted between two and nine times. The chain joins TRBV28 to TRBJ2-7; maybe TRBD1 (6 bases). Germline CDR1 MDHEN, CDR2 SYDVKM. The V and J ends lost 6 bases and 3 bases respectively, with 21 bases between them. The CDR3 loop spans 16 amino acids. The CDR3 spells CASSRVGGRINYEQYF. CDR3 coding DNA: TGTGCCAGCAGCCGCGTTGGGGGCAGAATTAACTACGAGCAGTACTTC.

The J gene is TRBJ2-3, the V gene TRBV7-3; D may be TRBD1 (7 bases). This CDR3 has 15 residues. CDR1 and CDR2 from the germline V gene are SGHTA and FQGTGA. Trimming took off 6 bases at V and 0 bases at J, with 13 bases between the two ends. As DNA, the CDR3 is TGTGCCAGCAGATTGGCGGGACAGAGCACAGATACGCAGTATTTT. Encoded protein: CASRLAGQSTDTQYF. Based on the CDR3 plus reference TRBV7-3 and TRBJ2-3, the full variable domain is GAGVSQTPSNKVTEKGKYVELRCDPISGHTALYWYRQSLGQGPEFLIYFQGTGAADDSGLPNDRFFAVRPEGSVSTLKIQRTERGDSAVYLCASRLAGQSTDTQYFGPGTRLTVL.

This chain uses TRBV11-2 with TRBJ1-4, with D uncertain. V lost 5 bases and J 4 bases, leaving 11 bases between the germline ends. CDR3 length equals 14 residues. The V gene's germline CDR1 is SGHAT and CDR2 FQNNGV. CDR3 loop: CASSHPGINEKLFF. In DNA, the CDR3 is TGTGCCAGCAGCCACCCCGGGATTAATGAAAAACTGTTTTTT.

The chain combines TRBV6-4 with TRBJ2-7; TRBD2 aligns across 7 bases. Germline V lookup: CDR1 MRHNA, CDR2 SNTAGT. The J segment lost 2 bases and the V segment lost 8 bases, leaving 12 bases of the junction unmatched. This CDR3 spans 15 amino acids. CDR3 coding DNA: TGTGCCAGCGCCGCCCTGCCTAGCGGAGCCTACGAGCAGTACTTC. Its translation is CASAALPSGAYEQYF.

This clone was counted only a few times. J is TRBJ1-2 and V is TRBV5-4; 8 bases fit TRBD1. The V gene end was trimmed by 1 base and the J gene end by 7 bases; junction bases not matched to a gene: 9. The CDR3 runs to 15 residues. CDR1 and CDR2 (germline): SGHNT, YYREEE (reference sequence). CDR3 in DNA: TGTGCCAGCAGCTTGAAGGACAGGGAGATAAGTGGCTACACCTTC. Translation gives CASSLKDREISGYTF.

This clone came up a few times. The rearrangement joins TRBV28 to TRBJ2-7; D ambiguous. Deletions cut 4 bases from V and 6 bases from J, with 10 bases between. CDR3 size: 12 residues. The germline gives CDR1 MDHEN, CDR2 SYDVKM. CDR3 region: CASSSRRAEQYF. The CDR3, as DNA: TGTGCCAGCAGTTCTAGGCGCGCCGAGCAGTACTTC.

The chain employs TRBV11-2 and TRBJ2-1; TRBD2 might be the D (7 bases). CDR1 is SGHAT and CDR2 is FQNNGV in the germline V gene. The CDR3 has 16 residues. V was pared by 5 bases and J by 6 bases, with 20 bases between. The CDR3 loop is CASSGQSGKDANEQFF. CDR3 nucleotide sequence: TGTGCCAGCAGCGGACAGAGCGGGAAGGACGCCAATGAGCAGTTCTTC.

CDR3: CASSFETGDTQYF. The CDR3 coding sequence is TGCGCCAGCAGCTTCGAAACGGGAGATACGCAGTATTTT. V and J are TRBV5-1 and TRBJ2-3; no clear D. V shed 2 bases and J shed 5 bases, with 9 bases lying between them. The CDR3 covers 13 residues. Germline V gives CDR1 SGHRS, CDR2 YFSETQ.

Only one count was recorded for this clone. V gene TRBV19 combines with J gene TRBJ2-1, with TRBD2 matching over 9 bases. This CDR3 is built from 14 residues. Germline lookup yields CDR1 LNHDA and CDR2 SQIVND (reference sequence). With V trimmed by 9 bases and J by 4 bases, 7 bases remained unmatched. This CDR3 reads CASTLAGVYNEQFF. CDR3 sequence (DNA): TGTGCCAGCACTTTAGCGGGAGTTTACAATGAGCAGTTCTTC. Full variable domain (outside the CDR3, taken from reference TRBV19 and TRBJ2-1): DGGITQSPKYLFRKEGQNVTLSCEQNLNHDAMYWYRQDPGQGLRLIYYSQIVNDFQKGDIAEGYSVSREKKESFPLTVTSAQKNPTAFYLCASTLAGVYNEQFFGPGTRLTVL.

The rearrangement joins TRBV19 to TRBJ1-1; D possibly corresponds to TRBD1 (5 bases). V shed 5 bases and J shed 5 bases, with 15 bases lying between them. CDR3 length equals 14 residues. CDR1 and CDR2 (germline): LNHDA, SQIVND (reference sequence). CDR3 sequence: CASSGVMRGTEAFF. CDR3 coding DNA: TGTGCCAGTAGTGGGGTCATGCGGGGGACTGAAGCTTTCTTT.

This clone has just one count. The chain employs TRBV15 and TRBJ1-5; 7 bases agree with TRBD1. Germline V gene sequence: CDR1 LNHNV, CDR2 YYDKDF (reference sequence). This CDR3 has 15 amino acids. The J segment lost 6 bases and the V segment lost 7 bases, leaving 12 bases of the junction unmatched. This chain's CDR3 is CATTPDRAVGQPQHF. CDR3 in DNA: TGTGCCACCACCCCCGACAGGGCCGTTGGTCAGCCCCAGCATTTT. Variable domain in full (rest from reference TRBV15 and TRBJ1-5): DAMVIQNPRYQVTQFGKPVTLSCSQTLNHNVMYWYQQKSSQAPKLLFHYYDKDFNNEADTPDNFQSRRPNTSFCFLDIRSPGLGDTAMYLCATTPDRAVGQPQHFGDGTRLSIL.

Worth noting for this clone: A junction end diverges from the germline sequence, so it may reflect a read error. The CDR3 sequence is CSSSFALNEQFF. DNA of the CDR3: TGTTCCAGCAGCTTCGCACTTAATGAGCAGTTCTTC. This rearrangement joins TRBV7-9 to TRBJ2-1; D unresolved. The germline CDR1 and CDR2 sequences are SEHNR and FQNEAQ (reference sequence). The CDR3 sequence is 12 residues long.

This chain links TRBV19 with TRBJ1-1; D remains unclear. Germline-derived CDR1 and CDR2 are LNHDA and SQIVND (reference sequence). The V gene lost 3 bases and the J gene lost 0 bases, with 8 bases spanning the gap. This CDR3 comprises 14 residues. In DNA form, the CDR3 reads TGTGCCAGTAGTATCAACAGTATGAACACTGAAGCTTTCTTT. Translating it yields CASSINSMNTEAFF. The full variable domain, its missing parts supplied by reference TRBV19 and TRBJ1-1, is DGGITQSPKYLFRKEGQNVTLSCEQNLNHDAMYWYRQDPGQGLRLIYYSQIVNDFQKGDIAEGYSVSREKKESFPLTVTSAQKNPTAFYLCASSINSMNTEAFFGQGTRLTVV.